The rows below give T cell receptor beta chains drawn from one sample of a study of cytomegalovirus exposure and HLA in healthy donors. The repertoire was sequenced with immunoSEQ multiplex PCR; TCRdb's copy has only in-frame clones and lacks some. The table shows more than 100,000 clones, with around 60% occurring only once. Sequencing was carried out using PBMCs. The receptors shown here come from a man aged 35-49 years in good health and CMV-seropositive. The CDR3 runs from the conserved cysteine through the conserved F or W. The D gene is left open where the match is weak. Clone size appears in some rows only: once, few, many, or a class for an expanded clone.

clone_size	v_call	d_call	j_call	cdr3_aa	cdr3_nt
.	TRBV7-7	.	TRBJ1-4	CATPRGPTNEKLFF	TGTGCCACTCCGCGAGGGCCAACTAATGAAAAACTGTTTTTT
.	TRBV2	.	TRBJ1-4	CASKPYVATNEKLFF	TGTGCCAGCAAGCCGTATGTCGCAACTAATGAAAAACTGTTTTTT
once	TRBV7-3	TRBD1	TRBJ1-2	CASSLTGQGGRGYTF	TGTGCCAGCAGCTTAACTGGGCAGGGGGGCCGTGGCTACACCTTC
.	TRBV4-3	TRBD1	TRBJ1-1	CASSRGQGRTEAFF	TGCGCCAGCAGCCGAGGACAGGGACGGACTGAAGCTTTCTTT
few	TRBV7-2	.	TRBJ2-7	CASSLGGGPYEQYF	TGTGCCAGCAGCTTAGGCGGGGGCCCCTACGAGCAGTACTTC
.	TRBV30	.	TRBJ1-2	CAWILRGSYRYTF	TGTGCCTGGATATTAAGGGGTTCCTACCGCTACACCTTC
.	TRBV7-9	.	TRBJ1-1	CASSPPRNTEAFF	TGTGCCAGCAGCCCCCCGCGGAACACTGAAGCTTTCTTT
.	TRBV29-1	TRBD2	TRBJ2-5	CSVDGGGGETQYF	TGCAGCGTTGATGGGGGCGGGGGGGAGACCCAGTACTTC
.	TRBV2	TRBD1	TRBJ2-3	CASNLIGQGQDTQYF	TGTGCCAGCAATCTAATAGGACAGGGTCAAGATACGCAGTATTTT
.	TRBV6-5	.	TRBJ1-6	CASSYSGRGNSPLHF	TGTGCCAGCAGTTACTCAGGCCGGGGGAATTCACCCCTCCACTTT
.	TRBV27	.	TRBJ2-7	CASSLWQGGRVQYF	TGTGCCAGCAGTTTATGGCAGGGGGGAAGGGTGCAGTACTTC
.	TRBV4-1	TRBD2	TRBJ2-3	CASSQGPDAGAFTDTQYF	TGCGCCAGCAGCCAAGGTCCCGACGCGGGAGCCTTCACAGATACGCAGTATTTT
.	TRBV18	.	TRBJ1-2	CASSPENSYTF	TGTGCCAGCTCACCGGAGAATAGCTACACCTTC
.	TRBV5-1	TRBD1	TRBJ1-3	CASSALQGDGNTIYF	TGCGCCAGCAGCGCACTACAGGGGGACGGAAACACCATATATTTT
few	TRBV6-5	.	TRBJ2-7	CASSRTAFYEQYF	TGTGCCAGCTCGAGGACAGCGTTCTACGAGCAGTACTTC